The rows below give T cell receptor beta chains drawn from one sample of a study of T cell responses to AZD1222 COVID-19 vaccine. Sequenced by immunoSEQ multiplex PCR; TCRdb stores in-frame clones only, minus some. Here the sample spans about 110,000 clones, around 90% being singletons. This specimen consisted of peripheral blood, obtained 28 days after the second AZD1222 dose. The source is an adult who received the AZD1222 COVID-19 vaccine. Both conserved end residues are part of each CDR3. Fields, in order: J gene, clone size, D gene, V gene, CDR3 DNA, CDR3 protein. D genes are given only for firm matches. Clone size is given for some rows only: seen once, a few or many times, or a class if the clone is expanded.

j_call: TRBJ1-1
clone_size: .
d_call: .
v_call: TRBV28
cdr3_nt: TGTGCCAGTCGGGCCGGAGGTTCGTCCACCGAAGCTTTCTTT
cdr3_aa: CASRAGGSSTEAFF

j_call: TRBJ1-6
clone_size: .
d_call: .
v_call: TRBV6-5
cdr3_nt: TGTGCCAGCGGCGACAGAGATAATTCACCCCTCCACTTT
cdr3_aa: CASGDRDNSPLHF

j_call: TRBJ2-3
clone_size: .
d_call: .
v_call: TRBV28
cdr3_nt: TGTGCCAGCAGTAGAGGGGCTAGCACAGATACGCAGTATTTT
cdr3_aa: CASSRGASTDTQYF

j_call: TRBJ1-5
clone_size: .
d_call: .
v_call: TRBV2
cdr3_nt: TGTGCCAGCAGTTTAGACATTCCCCAGCCCCAGCATTTT
cdr3_aa: CASSLDIPQPQHF

j_call: TRBJ2-7
clone_size: .
d_call: TRBD1
v_call: TRBV7-2
cdr3_nt: TGTGCCAGCAGCTTAGCAATGAGGACAGGGAGTTACGAGCAGTACTTC
cdr3_aa: CASSLAMRTGSYEQYF

j_call: TRBJ2-1
clone_size: few
d_call: TRBD2
v_call: TRBV9
cdr3_nt: TGTGCCAGCAGCTTCGGGACTAGCGGGTCCTACAATGAGCAGTTCTTC
cdr3_aa: CASSFGTSGSYNEQFF

j_call: TRBJ2-7
clone_size: .
d_call: .
v_call: TRBV6-1
cdr3_nt: TGTGCCAGCAGTGAAGTCGTGAGTGCCTACGAGCAGTACTTC
cdr3_aa: CASSEVVSAYEQYF

j_call: TRBJ1-6
clone_size: .
d_call: .
v_call: TRBV12-3/TRBV12-4
cdr3_nt: TGTGCCAGCCGGCAATCAGAAAATTCACCCCTCCACTTT
cdr3_aa: CASRQSENSPLHF

j_call: TRBJ2-3
clone_size: .
d_call: .
v_call: TRBV5-4
cdr3_nt: TGTGCCAGCAGCTTTGAAGAGGGCGATACGCAGTATTTT
cdr3_aa: CASSFEEGDTQYF

j_call: TRBJ2-6
clone_size: .
d_call: .
v_call: TRBV6-1
cdr3_nt: TGTGCCAGCAGTGAAGCGGAGAGCTCTGGGGCCAACGTCCTGACTTTC
cdr3_aa: CASSEAESSGANVLTF

j_call: TRBJ2-1
clone_size: .
d_call: .
v_call: TRBV4-1
cdr3_nt: TGCGCCAGCAGCCAAGATTCACTAGGTGTCTACAATGAGCAGTTCTTC
cdr3_aa: CASSQDSLGVYNEQFF

j_call: TRBJ2-1
clone_size: once
d_call: .
v_call: TRBV15
cdr3_nt: TGTGCCACCAGCAGAGACCAGGGGTTAGAGCAGTTCTTC
cdr3_aa: CATSRDQGLEQFF

j_call: TRBJ1-1
clone_size: .
d_call: .
v_call: TRBV6-5
cdr3_nt: TGTGCCAGCAGTCGCGACAGAACTGAAGCTTTCTTT
cdr3_aa: CASSRDRTEAFF

j_call: TRBJ1-1
clone_size: .
d_call: .
v_call: TRBV6-5
cdr3_nt: TGTGCCAGCGGAGCTGAAACGACGGTTAACACTGAAGCTTTCTTT
cdr3_aa: CASGAETTVNTEAFF

j_call: TRBJ1-1
clone_size: .
d_call: .
v_call: TRBV5-6
cdr3_nt: TGTGCCAGCGAAGGGGGTTGGGACACTGAAGCTTTCTTT
cdr3_aa: CASEGGWDTEAFF

j_call: TRBJ2-7
clone_size: .
d_call: TRBD2
v_call: TRBV24-1
cdr3_nt: TGTGCCACCAGTGATTGGGGGACTAGCGGCGACTACGAGCAGTACTTC
cdr3_aa: CATSDWGTSGDYEQYF

j_call: TRBJ2-1
clone_size: .
d_call: .
v_call: TRBV27
cdr3_nt: TGTGCCAGCCTCGGGGGAGGAAGCGATGAGCAGTTCTTC
cdr3_aa: CASLGGGSDEQFF

j_call: TRBJ2-1
clone_size: .
d_call: .
v_call: TRBV5-4
cdr3_nt: TGTGCCAGCAGCTTGACACCCATCAGTGAGCAGTTCTTC
cdr3_aa: CASSLTPISEQFF

j_call: TRBJ1-2
clone_size: .
d_call: TRBD1
v_call: TRBV5-4
cdr3_nt: TGTGCCAGCAGCCACGCCCGGCAGGGGGGTAACTATGGCTACACCTTC
cdr3_aa: CASSHARQGGNYGYTF

j_call: TRBJ1-4
clone_size: .
d_call: .
v_call: TRBV15
cdr3_nt: TGTGCCACCAGCAGCATGAGGGGGGAAAAACTGTTTTTT
cdr3_aa: CATSSMRGEKLFF